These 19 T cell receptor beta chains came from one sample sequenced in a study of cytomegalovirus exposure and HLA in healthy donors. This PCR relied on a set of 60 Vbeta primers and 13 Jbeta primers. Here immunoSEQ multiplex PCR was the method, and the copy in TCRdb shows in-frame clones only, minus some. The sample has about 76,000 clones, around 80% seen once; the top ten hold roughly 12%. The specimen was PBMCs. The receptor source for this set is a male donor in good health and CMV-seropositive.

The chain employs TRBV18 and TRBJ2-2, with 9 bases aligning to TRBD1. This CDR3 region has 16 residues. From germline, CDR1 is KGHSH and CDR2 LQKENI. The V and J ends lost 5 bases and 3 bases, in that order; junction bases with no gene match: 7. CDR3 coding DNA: TGTGCCAGCTCAAAAACCGGGACAGGGTACACCGGGGAGCTGTTTTTT. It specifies CASSKTGTGYTGELFF. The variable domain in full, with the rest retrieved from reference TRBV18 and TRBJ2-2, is NAGVMQNPRHLVRRRGQEARLRCSPMKGHSHVYWYRQLPEEGLKFMVYLQKENIIDESGMPKERFSAEFPKEGPSILRIQQVVRGDSAAYFCASSKTGTGYTGELFFGEGSRLTVL.

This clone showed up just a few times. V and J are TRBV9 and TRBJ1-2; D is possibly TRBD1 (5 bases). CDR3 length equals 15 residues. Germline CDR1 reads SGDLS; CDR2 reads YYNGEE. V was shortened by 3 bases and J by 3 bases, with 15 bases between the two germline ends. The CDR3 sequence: CASSASGGGDYGYTF. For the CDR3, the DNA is TGTGCCAGCAGCGCCTCCGGGGGTGGGGACTATGGCTACACCTTC.

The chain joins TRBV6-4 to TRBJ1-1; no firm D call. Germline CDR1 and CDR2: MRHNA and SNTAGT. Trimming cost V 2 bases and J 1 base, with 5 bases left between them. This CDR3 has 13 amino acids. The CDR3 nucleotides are TGTGCCAGCAGTGACCGAGAGAACACTGAAGCTTTCTTT. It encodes CASSDRENTEAFF.

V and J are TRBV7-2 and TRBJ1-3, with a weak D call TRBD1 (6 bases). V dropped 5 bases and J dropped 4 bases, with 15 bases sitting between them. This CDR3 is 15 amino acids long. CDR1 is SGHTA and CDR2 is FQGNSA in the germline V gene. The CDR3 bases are TGTGCCAGCAGCGCATCTCAGGGGTACGGAAACACCATATATTTT. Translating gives CASSASQGYGNTIYF.

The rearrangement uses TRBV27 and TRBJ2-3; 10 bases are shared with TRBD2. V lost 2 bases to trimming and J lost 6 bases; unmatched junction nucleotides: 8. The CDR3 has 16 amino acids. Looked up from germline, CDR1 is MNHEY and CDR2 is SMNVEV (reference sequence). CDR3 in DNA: TGTGCCAGCAGTTTACGTCTAGCGGGAGTTTGGGATACGCAGTATTTT. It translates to CASSLRLAGVWDTQYF.

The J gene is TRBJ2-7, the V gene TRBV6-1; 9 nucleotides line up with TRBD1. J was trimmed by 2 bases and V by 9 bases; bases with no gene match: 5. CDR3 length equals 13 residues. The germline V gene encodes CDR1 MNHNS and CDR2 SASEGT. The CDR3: CASGTGPTYEQYF. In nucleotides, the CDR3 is TGTGCCAGTGGGACAGGGCCAACCTACGAGCAGTACTTC.

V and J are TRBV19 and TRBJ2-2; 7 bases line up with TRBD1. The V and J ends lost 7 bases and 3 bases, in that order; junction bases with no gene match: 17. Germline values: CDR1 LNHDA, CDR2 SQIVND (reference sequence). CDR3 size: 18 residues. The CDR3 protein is CASTPKARQGAYTGELFF. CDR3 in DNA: TGTGCCAGTACACCCAAGGCCAGACAGGGAGCCTACACCGGGGAGCTGTTTTTT.

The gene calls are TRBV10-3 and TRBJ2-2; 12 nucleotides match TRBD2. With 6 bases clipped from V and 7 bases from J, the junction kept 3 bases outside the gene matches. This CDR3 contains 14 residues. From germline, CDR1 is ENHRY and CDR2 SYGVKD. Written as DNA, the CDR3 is TGTGCCATCAGCCCACTAGCGGGAGGCGGGGAGCTGTTTTTT. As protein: CAISPLAGGGELFF.

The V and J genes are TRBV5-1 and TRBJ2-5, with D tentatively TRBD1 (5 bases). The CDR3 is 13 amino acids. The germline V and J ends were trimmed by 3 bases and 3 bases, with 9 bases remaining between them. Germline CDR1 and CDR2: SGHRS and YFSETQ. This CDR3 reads CASSSQGEETQYF. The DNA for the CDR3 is TGCGCCAGCAGCTCCCAGGGTGAAGAGACCCAGTACTTC.

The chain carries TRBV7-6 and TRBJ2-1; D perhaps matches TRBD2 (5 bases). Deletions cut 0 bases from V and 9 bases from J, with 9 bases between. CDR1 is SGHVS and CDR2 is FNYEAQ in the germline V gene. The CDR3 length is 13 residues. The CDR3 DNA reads TGTGCCAGCAGCTTAGCGTGGCGGGTTGAGCAGTTCTTC. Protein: CASSLAWRVEQFF.

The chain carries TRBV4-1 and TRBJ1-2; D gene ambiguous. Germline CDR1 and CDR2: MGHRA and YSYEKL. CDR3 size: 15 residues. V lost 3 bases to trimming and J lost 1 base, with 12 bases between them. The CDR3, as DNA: TGCGCCAGCAGCCACCCCGGACGGGGTAACTATGGCTACACCTTC. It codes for CASSHPGRGNYGYTF.

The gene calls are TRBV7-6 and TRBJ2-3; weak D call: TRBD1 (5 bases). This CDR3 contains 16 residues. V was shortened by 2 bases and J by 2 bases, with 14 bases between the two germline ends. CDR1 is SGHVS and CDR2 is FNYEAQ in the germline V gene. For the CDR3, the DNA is TGTGCCAGCAGCTTAACGTCAGGGCGGCCCACAGATACGCAGTATTTT. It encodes CASSLTSGRPTDTQYF.

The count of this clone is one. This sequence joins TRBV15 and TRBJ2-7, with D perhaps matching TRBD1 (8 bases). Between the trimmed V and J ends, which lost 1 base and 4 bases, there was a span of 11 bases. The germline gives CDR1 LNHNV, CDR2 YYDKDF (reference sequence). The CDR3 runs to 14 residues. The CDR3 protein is CATSRAQGGYEQYF. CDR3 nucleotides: TGTGCCACCAGCAGAGCACAGGGGGGGTACGAGCAGTACTTC.

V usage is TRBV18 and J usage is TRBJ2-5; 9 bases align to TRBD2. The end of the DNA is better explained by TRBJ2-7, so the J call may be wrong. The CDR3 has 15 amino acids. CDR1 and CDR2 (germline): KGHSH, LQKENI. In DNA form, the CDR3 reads TGTGCCAGCCGCCGAGGGCGGGAGGGGATTTACGAGCAGTACTTC. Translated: CASRRGREGIYEQYF.

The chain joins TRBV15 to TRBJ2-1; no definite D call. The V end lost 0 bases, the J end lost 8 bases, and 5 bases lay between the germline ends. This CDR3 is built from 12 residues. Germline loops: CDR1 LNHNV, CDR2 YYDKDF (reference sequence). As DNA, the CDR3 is TGTGCCACCAGCAGAGACTTCTATGAGCAGTTCTTC. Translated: CATSRDFYEQFF.

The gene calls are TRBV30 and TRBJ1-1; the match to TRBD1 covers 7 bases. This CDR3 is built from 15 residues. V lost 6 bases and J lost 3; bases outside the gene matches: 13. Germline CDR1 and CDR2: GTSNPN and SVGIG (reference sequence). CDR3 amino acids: CACTTTTGADTEAFF. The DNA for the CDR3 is TGTGCCTGTACAACTACAACAGGGGCGGACACTGAAGCTTTCTTT.

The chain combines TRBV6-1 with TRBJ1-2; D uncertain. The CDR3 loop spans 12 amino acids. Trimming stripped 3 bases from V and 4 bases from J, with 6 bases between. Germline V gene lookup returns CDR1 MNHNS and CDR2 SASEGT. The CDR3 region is CASSDNSYGYTF. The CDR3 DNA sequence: TGTGCCAGCAGTGATAACAGCTATGGCTACACCTTC.

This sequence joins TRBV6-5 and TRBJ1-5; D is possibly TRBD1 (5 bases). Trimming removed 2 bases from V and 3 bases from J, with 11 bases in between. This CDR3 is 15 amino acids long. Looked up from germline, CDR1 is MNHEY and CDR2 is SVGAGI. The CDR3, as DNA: TGTGCCAGCAGTTACGGGGCTGGCTACAATCAGCCCCAGCATTTT. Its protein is CASSYGAGYNQPQHF.

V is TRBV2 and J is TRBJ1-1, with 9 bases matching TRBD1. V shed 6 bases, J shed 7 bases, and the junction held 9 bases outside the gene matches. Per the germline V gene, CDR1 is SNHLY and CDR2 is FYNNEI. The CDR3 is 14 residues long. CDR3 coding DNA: TGTGCCAGCAGGGGACAGGGTTCGGTGGGTGAAGCTTTCTTT. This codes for CASRGQGSVGEAFF.